This is a list of T cell receptor beta chains from one sample in a study of blood T cell repertoires in COVID-19. TCRdb's copy holds only in-frame clones and misses some; the assay was immunoSEQ multiplex PCR. The table lists roughly 200,000 clones, 75% to 90% of them singletons. The sample comprised PBMCs or T cells enriched from blood (not recorded which). The receptor set was obtained from a woman younger than 45 who had been exposed to COVID-19. Both conserved end residues are part of each CDR3. D genes are given only for firm matches. Rows may omit the clone size; those that give it use once, few, many or a size class.

j_gene,v_gene,d_gene,abundance,CDR3aa,CDR3nt
TRBJ1-1,TRBV18,.,.,CASSLNFGDSTEAFF,TGTGCCAGCTCACTAAATTTTGGGGACTCCACTGAAGCTTTCTTT
TRBJ2-7,TRBV5-6,TRBD2,.,CASSLGAGGPGDEQYF,TGTGCCAGCAGCTTGGGGGCGGGGGGCCCTGGCGACGAGCAGTACTTC
TRBJ1-4,TRBV6-1,TRBD1,.,CASSETTGGNEKLFF,TGTGCCAGCAGTGAAACCACAGGGGGGAACGAAAAACTGTTTTTT
TRBJ1-5,TRBV19,TRBD1,few,CASSIRQGISRNQPQHF,TGTGCCAGTAGTATCAGACAGGGGATAAGTCGCAATCAGCCCCAGCATTTT
TRBJ1-5,TRBV19,TRBD1,once,CASTGTGYQPQHF,TGTGCCAGCACAGGGACAGGGTATCAGCCCCAGCATTTT
TRBJ1-1,TRBV19,TRBD1,.,CASSIGQGLMRTEAFF,TGTGCCAGTAGTATCGGACAGGGGCTAATGAGGACTGAAGCTTTCTTT
TRBJ1-4,TRBV2,.,.,CASSDGRANEKLFF,TGTGCCAGCAGTGATGGGAGGGCTAATGAAAAACTGTTTTTT
TRBJ1-2,TRBV9,.,.,CASSVGIGAGSGYTF,TGTGCCAGCAGCGTAGGGATAGGGGCGGGAAGTGGCTACACCTTC
TRBJ1-5,TRBV6-5,.,.,CASRTRGRNQPQHF,TGTGCCAGCAGGACCAGGGGTCGCAATCAGCCCCAGCATTTT
TRBJ2-3,TRBV28,TRBD1,.,CAIKGANTDTQYF,TGTGCCATAAAGGGGGCGAACACAGATACGCAGTATTTT
TRBJ1-5,TRBV4-2,TRBD1,.,CASSTTGGSGQPQHF,TGTGCCAGCTCAACGACAGGGGGCTCGGGTCAGCCCCAGCATTTT
TRBJ1-5,TRBV5-6,.,many,CASSFFSGVGNQPQHF,TGTGCCAGCAGCTTCTTCTCGGGGGTGGGCAATCAGCCCCAGCATTTT
TRBJ2-6,TRBV5-1,TRBD1,.,CASSLDGQAGANVLTF,TGCGCCAGCAGCCTCGACGGACAGGCTGGGGCCAACGTCCTGACTTTC
TRBJ2-7,TRBV12-3/TRBV12-4,TRBD2,few,CASSLFSGAQYF,TGTGCCAGCAGTTTATTTAGCGGGGCCCAGTACTTC
TRBJ1-3,TRBV5-1,TRBD1,.,CASSSTGAGNTIYF,TGCGCCAGCAGCTCGACAGGGGCTGGAAACACCATATATTTT
TRBJ2-7,TRBV21-1,.,few,CASSLGRRRGFTYEQYF,TGTGCCAGCAGCCTCGGGAGGCGGCGGGGATTTACCTACGAGCAGTACTTC
TRBJ2-1,TRBV3-1/TRBV3-2,TRBD1,.,CASSPQTGGYNEQFF,TGTGCCAGCAGCCCTCAGACAGGGGGCTACAATGAGCAGTTCTTC
TRBJ1-2,TRBV27,.,.,CASQGRDYGYTF,TGTGCCAGCCAGGGCAGAGACTATGGCTACACCTTC
TRBJ2-2,TRBV7-9,.,.,CASSEGTGELFF,TGTGCCAGCAGCGAGGGAACCGGGGAGCTGTTTTTT
TRBJ1-2,TRBV10-3,TRBD1,.,CAIRRTGTGLDGYTF,TGTGCCATCAGGAGAACCGGGACAGGGTTAGATGGCTACACCTTC
TRBJ1-4,TRBV9,.,.,CASSVGVSGNEKLFF,TGTGCCAGCAGCGTAGGGGTCTCGGGTAATGAAAAACTGTTTTTT
TRBJ2-3,TRBV10-2,TRBD2,.,CASSEFTGGITDTQYF,TGCGCCAGCAGTGAGTTTACGGGGGGAATCACAGATACGCAGTATTTT
TRBJ2-3,TRBV3-1/TRBV3-2,.,.,CASSPPGLASDTQYF,TGTGCCAGCAGCCCACCGGGACTTGCGAGCGATACGCAGTATTTT
TRBJ2-7,TRBV2,.,.,CASSDQGGGYEQYF,TGTGCCAGCAGTGATCAGGGTGGTGGTTACGAGCAGTACTTC
TRBJ2-7,TRBV3-1/TRBV3-2,TRBD1,.,CASSRRTGPAEQYF,TGTGCCAGCAGCCGACGGACAGGTCCGGCCGAGCAGTACTTC
TRBJ1-3,TRBV5-1,.,.,CASREQGRNTIYF,TGCGCCAGCAGAGAACAGGGTAGAAACACCATATATTTT
TRBJ2-4,TRBV11-2,TRBD2,.,CASSLVSGGADIQYF,TGTGCCAGCAGCTTAGTAAGCGGGGGGGCAGACATTCAGTACTTC
TRBJ1-5,TRBV14,.,.,CASSQGRGNQPQHF,TGTGCCAGCAGCCAAGGCAGGGGCAATCAGCCCCAGCATTTT
TRBJ1-1,TRBV18,TRBD1,.,CATRYQGGTEAFF,TGTGCCACCCGGTACCAGGGGGGCACTGAAGCTTTCTTT
TRBJ1-1,TRBV3-1/TRBV3-2,TRBD1,.,CASSRPPGQGLRKTFF,TGTGCCAGCAGCCGACCACCGGGACAGGGTTTGAGGAAGACTTTCTTT
TRBJ1-6,TRBV3-1/TRBV3-2,.,.,CASSLRAGGNSPLHF,TGTGCCAGCAGCCTAAGGGCGGGGGGTAATTCACCCCTCCACTTT
TRBJ1-2,TRBV28,TRBD1,.,CASSLGQGNFYGYTF,TGTGCCAGCAGTCTTGGACAGGGCAATTTCTATGGCTACACCTTC
TRBJ1-1,TRBV2,.,.,CASTLFIGALEAFF,TGTGCCAGCACCCTATTCATAGGGGCGCTCGAAGCTTTCTTT
TRBJ1-6,TRBV3-1/TRBV3-2,TRBD1,.,CASSQATGTGYNSPLHF,TGTGCCAGCAGCCAAGCCACAGGGACAGGATACAATTCACCCCTCCACTTT
TRBJ2-3,TRBV27,TRBD1,.,CASSSSRDRGRRDTQYF,TGTGCCAGCAGTTCGTCCCGGGACAGGGGGCGGAGAGATACGCAGTATTTT
TRBJ1-1,TRBV29-1,.,.,CSTQGPTEAFF,TGCAGCACACAGGGACCCACTGAAGCTTTCTTT
TRBJ1-4,TRBV15,TRBD1,.,CATSRSGDRFNEKLFF,TGTGCCACCAGCAGATCCGGGGACAGGTTCAATGAAAAACTGTTTTTT
TRBJ2-7,TRBV6-5,.,.,CASSPQGIHEQYF,TGTGCCAGCAGTCCCCAGGGAATCCACGAGCAGTACTTC
TRBJ2-5,TRBV29-1,TRBD1,.,CSVDLGQQETQYF,TGCAGCGTTGATCTGGGACAGCAAGAGACCCAGTACTTC
TRBJ1-3,TRBV7-6,.,.,CASSLGRGSGNTIYF,TGTGCCAGCAGCTTAGGCAGGGGTAGCGGAAACACCATATATTTT
TRBJ1-3,TRBV25-1,.,.,CASSDAVHSGNTIYF,TGTGCCAGCAGTGATGCGGTCCACTCTGGAAACACCATATATTTT
TRBJ1-4,TRBV20-1,TRBD1,.,CSASKGAGEKLFF,TGCAGTGCTAGTAAGGGGGCAGGGGAAAAACTGTTTTTT